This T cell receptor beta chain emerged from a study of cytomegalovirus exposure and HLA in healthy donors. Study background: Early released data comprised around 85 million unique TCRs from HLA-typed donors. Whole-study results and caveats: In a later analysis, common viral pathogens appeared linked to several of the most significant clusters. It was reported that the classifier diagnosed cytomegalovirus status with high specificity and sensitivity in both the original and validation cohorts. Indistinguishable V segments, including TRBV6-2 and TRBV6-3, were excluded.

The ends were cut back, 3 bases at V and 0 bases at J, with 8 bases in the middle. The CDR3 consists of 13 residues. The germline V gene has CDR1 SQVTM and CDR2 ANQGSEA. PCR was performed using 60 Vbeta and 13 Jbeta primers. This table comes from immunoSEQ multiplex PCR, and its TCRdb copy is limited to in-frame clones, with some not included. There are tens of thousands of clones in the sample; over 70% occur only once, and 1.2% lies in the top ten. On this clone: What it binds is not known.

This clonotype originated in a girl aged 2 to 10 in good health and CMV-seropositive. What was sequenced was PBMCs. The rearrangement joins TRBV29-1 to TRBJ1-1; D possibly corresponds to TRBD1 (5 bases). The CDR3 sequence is CSVERGMNTEAFF. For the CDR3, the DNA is TGCAGCGTTGAGCGGGGCATGAACACTGAAGCTTTCTTT.